The 10 T cell receptor beta chains below were found in one sample sequenced in a study of cytomegalovirus exposure and HLA in healthy donors. A multiplex PCR was run with 60 Vbeta primers and 13 Jbeta primers. Sequenced by immunoSEQ multiplex PCR; TCRdb stores in-frame clones only, minus some. The sample has about 180,000 clones; around 80% are singletons. What was sequenced was PBMCs. Source of these receptors: a girl aged 5-17 years in good health and CMV-seropositive.

The gene calls are TRBV19 and TRBJ1-1, with 7 bases aligning to TRBD1. The germline gives CDR1 LNHDA, CDR2 SQIVND (reference sequence). The V segment lost 7 bases and the J segment 7 bases; nucleotides outside the gene matches: 6. The CDR3 runs to 12 residues. The CDR3 DNA sequence: TGTGCCAGTAAGACAGGGTCCTATGAAGCTTTCTTT. The encoded protein is CASKTGSYEAFF.

The J gene is TRBJ2-2, the V gene TRBV25-1, with D possibly matching TRBD1 (6 bases). The germline V and J ends were trimmed by 5 bases and 2 bases, with 9 bases remaining between them. Germline V CDR1 and CDR2: MGHDK, SYGVNS. This CDR3 comprises 14 residues. The CDR3 reads CASSKGHNTGELFF. The CDR3 bases are TGTGCCAGCAGTAAGGGACATAACACCGGGGAGCTGTTTTTT.

This chain connects TRBV9 to TRBJ1-3; D is unclear. Trimming removed 0 bases at V and 1 base at J, with 8 bases between. Germline CDR1 reads SGDLS; CDR2 reads YYNGEE. This CDR3 is 15 amino acids long. The CDR3 DNA reads TGTGCCAGCAGCGTAGGAGGGTCGTCTGGAAACACCATATATTTT. Amino acid sequence: CASSVGGSSGNTIYF.

V and J are TRBV6-6 and TRBJ1-2; the match to TRBD1 covers 9 bases. The length of the CDR3 is 14 residues. The trim removed 0 bases at V and 6 bases at J, leaving 2 bases unmatched. Germline V gene sequence: CDR1 MNHNY, CDR2 SVGAGI (reference sequence). CDR3 coding DNA: TGTGCCAGCAGTTACTCGTGGACAGGGGATGGCTACACCTTC. Translating it yields CASSYSWTGDGYTF.

This clone occurred a few times. The chain joins TRBV29-1 to TRBJ2-5; D is possibly TRBD2 (5 bases). The CDR3 totals 13 residues. The germline V gene encodes CDR1 SQVTM and CDR2 ANQGSEA. Between the trimmed V and J ends, which lost 2 bases and 1 base, there was a span of 8 bases. The chain's CDR3 is CSVERESQETQYF. The DNA for the CDR3 is TGCAGCGTTGAAAGGGAGAGCCAAGAGACCCAGTACTTC. Complete variable domain (other parts from reference TRBV29-1 and TRBJ2-5): SAVISQKPSRDICQRGTSLTIQCQVDSQVTMMFWYRQQPGQSLTLIATANQGSEATYESGFVIDKFPISRPNLTFSTLTVSNMSPEDSSIYLCSVERESQETQYFGPGTRLLVL.

The rearrangement joins TRBV18 to TRBJ1-2, with D possibly TRBD1 on 6 matching bases. Trimming removed 9 bases from V and 0 bases from J, with 14 bases in between. The length of the CDR3 is 14 residues. Germline V gene lookup returns CDR1 KGHSH and CDR2 LQKENI. This CDR3 is CARWYREANYGYTF. CDR3 nucleotides: TGTGCCAGATGGTACAGGGAAGCTAACTATGGCTACACCTTC.

The genes are TRBV6-5 and TRBJ1-5; D uncertain. The CDR3 has 16 residues. The V and J ends lost 2 bases and 0 bases respectively, with 11 bases between them. Germline CDR1 is MNHEY and CDR2 is SVGAGI. The DNA for the CDR3 is TGTGCCAGCAGTTACGGGCCCAGATATAGCAATCAGCCCCAGCATTTT. This encodes CASSYGPRYSNQPQHF.

The V gene is TRBV4-2, the J gene TRBJ2-7, with 7 bases matching TRBD1. The CDR3 is 16 residues long. CDR1 LGHNA and CDR2 YNFKEQ come from the germline V gene. Trimming removed 5 bases from V and 4 bases from J; junction bases left unmatched: 14. The CDR3 is CASSSEGRQGSYEQYF. The DNA of the CDR3 is TGTGCCAGCAGCTCAGAAGGGAGACAGGGTAGTTACGAGCAGTACTTC.

CDR3 sequence reads: CASSLSTGSSDGELFF. The CDR3 nucleotides read TGTGCCAGCAGCCTCTCGACAGGGTCGAGCGACGGGGAGCTGTTTTTT. The rearrangement joins TRBV11-3 to TRBJ2-2; 7 bases fit TRBD1. The CDR3 is 16 residues long. Trimming took 5 bases from V and 7 from J; bases not matched to a gene: 13. Germline values: CDR1 SGHNT, CDR2 YENEEA.

This clone has a handful of counts. The V gene is TRBV6-6, the J gene TRBJ1-2, with 7 bases matching TRBD1. J gave up 8 bases and V 6 bases, and 15 bases lay outside the gene matches. The germline CDR1 and CDR2 sequences are MNHNY and SVGAGI (reference sequence). The CDR3 covers 15 residues. CDR3 loop: CASSLQGPSYSGYTF. DNA for the CDR3: TGTGCCAGCAGCCTACAGGGGCCCTCCTATTCGGGCTACACCTTC.